This T cell receptor beta chain was sequenced during a study of cytomegalovirus exposure and HLA in healthy donors. Overall study context: Prior work identified around 120 million unique TCR beta sequences in some 200 million T cells.

This clone was picked up a small number of times. Healthy bone marrow donors formed the donor group. Nominally healthy donors were sampled, though unrecorded immune exposures were likely. The PCR was carried out with 60 Vbeta primers and 13 Jbeta primers. The data were produced by immunoSEQ multiplex PCR, yet TCRdb's version contains in-frame clones alone and is incomplete. The table lists approximately 150,000 clones, around 77% of them singletons, with about 1% in the top ten. The sequencing sample was made of PBMCs. The sequence came from a woman aged 60-70 years in good health and CMV-seronegative.

Here the CDR3 reads CASSLDGQAYEQYF. The CDR3 region has the DNA TGTGCCAGCAGTTTAGATGGACAGGCCTACGAGCAGTACTTC. V gene TRBV28 combines with J gene TRBJ2-7; 7 bases align to TRBD1. The CDR3 contains 14 residues. V gave up 2 bases and J gave up 2 bases; unmatched junction bases: 3. Germline-derived CDR1 and CDR2 are MDHEN and SYDVKM.